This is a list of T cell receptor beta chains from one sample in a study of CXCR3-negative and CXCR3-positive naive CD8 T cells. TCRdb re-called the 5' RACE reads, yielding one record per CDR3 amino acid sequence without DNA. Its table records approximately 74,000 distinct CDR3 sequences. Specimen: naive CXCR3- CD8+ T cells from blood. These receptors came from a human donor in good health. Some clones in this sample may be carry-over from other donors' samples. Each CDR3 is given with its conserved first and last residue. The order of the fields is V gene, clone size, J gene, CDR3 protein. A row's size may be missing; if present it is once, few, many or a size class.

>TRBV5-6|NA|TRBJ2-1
CASSLGSSGGFNNEQFF
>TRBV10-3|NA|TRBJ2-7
CATVAGTGPLAGRAYEQYF
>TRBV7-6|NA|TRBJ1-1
CASSLEEVGAEAFF
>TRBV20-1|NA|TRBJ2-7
CSARDVDRLAEQYF
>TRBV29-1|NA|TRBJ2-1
CSVGSGTGDNEQFF
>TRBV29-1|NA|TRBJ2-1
CSVASQGGNEQFF
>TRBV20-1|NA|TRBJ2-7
CSARDRATYEQYF
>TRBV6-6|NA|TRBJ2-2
CASSYSKGSGELFF
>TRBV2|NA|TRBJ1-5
CASLGSNQPQHF
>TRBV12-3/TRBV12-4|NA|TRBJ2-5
CASSSKDSPGETQYF
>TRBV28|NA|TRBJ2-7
CASSTPAGAYEQYF
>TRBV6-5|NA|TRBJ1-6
CASSVGAGSPLHF
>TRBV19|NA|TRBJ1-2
CASSPGEGWGYTF
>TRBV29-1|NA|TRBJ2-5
CSPLAGETQYF
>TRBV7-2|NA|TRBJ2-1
CASSLDLTHNEQFF
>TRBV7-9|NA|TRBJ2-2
CASSLSGLAGFTGELFF
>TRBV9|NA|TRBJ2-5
CASSEGVAGEMEETQYF
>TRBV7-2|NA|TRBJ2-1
CAGAGGSYNEQFF
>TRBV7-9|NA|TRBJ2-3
CASSPPGVSTDTQYF
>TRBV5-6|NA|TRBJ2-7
CASSLPGVWSYEQYF
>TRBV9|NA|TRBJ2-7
CASSPWTGSYEQYF
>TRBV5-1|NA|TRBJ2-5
CASSLAVEGAKTQYF
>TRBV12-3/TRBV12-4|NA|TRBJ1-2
CASSLSLGRNYGYTF
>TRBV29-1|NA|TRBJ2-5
CSVEDQGVVQETQYF
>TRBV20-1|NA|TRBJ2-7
CSAGGQANSYEQYF
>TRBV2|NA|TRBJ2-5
CASSEIDGQETQYF
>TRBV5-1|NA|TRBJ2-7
CASSNSPSGSLQGEQYF
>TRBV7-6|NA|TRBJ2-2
CASSPEATGELFF
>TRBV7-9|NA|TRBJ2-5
CASRGPYQETQYF
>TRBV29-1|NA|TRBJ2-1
CSVFRGLDDEQFF
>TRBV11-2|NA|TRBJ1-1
CASSLVRGQGANTEAFF
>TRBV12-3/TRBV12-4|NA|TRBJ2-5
CASSLESGEETQYF
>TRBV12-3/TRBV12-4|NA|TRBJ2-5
CASSPGLAEETQYF
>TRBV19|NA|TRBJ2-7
CASSPLGQGIYEQYF
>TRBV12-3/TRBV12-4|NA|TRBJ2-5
CASSDSGLLQETQYF
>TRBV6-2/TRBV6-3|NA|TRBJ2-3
CASSQLAGAPDTQYF
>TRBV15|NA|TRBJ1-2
CATSIGQGNYGYTF
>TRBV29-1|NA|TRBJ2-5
CSVDGYRAPGETQYF
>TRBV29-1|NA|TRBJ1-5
CSVGAGTGVEQPQHF
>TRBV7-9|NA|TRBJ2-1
CASSHTGFSYNEQFF
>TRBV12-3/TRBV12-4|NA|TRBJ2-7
CASSLAFGQGSSYEQYF
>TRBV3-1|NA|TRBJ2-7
CASSQVLRAYEQYF
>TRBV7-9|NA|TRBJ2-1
CASISQGYGDNEQFF
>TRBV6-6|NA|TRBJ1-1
CASGYRVTEAFF
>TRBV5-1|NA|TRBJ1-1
CASSLARNTEAFF
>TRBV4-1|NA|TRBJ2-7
CASSQGEELSGTYEQYF
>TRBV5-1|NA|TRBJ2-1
CASSLGEGLGNEQFF
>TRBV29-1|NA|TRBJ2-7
CSVEEGNSYEQYF
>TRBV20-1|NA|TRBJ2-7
CSATSGTSGYEQYF
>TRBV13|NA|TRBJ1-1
CASSLMGGNTEAFF
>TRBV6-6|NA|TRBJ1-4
CASSLTGHEKLFF
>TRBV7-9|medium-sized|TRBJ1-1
CASSSTSLNTEAFF
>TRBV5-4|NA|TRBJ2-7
CASSLDGSAETNRLYEQYF
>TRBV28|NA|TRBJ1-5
CASSPIRDNNQPQHF
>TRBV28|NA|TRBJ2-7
CATGRIGPTQYF